In this sample, the clone carrying this T cell receptor (beta chain) turned up once. The sample originates from a study of T cell responses to AZD1222 COVID-19 vaccine. Some clones are missing from TCRdb's copy, which holds only in-frame ones; the method was immunoSEQ multiplex PCR. The sample lists some 120,000 clones; roughly 88% were seen once. Germline CDR1 and CDR2: GTSNPN and SVGIG (reference sequence). Trimming took 8 bases from V and 8 from J, leaving 6 bases between them. The CDR3 runs to 8 residues. Source: peripheral blood, taken on day 0 of AZD1222 vaccination. The sequence derives from an adult in good health. The rearrangement joins TRBV30 to TRBJ1-1, with D possibly matching TRBD1 (6 bases). The CDR3: CAGTEAFF. The CDR3 coding sequence is TGTGCCGGGACAGAAGCTTTCTTT.